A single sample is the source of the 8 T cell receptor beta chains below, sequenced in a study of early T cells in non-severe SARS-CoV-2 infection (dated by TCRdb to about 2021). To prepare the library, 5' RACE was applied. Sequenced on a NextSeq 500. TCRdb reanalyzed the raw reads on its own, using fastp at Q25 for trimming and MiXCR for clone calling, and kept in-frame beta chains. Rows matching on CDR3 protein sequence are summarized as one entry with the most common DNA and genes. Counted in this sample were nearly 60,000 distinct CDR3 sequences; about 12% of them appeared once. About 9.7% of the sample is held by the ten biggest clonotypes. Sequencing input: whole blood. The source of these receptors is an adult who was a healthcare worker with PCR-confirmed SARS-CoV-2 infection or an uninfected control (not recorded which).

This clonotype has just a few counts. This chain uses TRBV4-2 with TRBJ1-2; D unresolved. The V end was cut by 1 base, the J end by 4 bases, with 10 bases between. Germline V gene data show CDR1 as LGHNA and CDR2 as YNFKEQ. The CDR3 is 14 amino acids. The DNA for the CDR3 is TGTGCCAGCAGCCAAGTGGGCAACACCTATGGCTACACCTTC. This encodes CASSQVGNTYGYTF.

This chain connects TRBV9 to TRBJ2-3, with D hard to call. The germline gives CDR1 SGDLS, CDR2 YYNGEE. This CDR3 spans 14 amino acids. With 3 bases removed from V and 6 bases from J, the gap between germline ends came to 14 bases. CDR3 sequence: CASSGRGRSDTQYF. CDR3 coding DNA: TGTGCCAGCAGCGGACGAGGACGGTCGGATACGCAGTATTTT.

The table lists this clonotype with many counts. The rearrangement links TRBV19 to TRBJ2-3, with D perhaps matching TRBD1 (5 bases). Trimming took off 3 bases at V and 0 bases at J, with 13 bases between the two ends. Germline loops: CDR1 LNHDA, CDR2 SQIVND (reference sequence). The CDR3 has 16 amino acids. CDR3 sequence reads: CASSMLGAASTDTQYF. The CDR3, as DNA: TGTGCCAGTAGTATGCTAGGGGCAGCTAGCACAGATACGCAGTATTTT.

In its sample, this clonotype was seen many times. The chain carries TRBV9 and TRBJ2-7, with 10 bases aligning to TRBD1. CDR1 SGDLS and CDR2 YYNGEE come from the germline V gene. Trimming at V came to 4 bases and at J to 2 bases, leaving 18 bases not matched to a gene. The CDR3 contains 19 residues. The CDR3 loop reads CASSPRTGGREGLTYEQYF. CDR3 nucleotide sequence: TGTGCCAGCAGCCCACGGACAGGGGGAAGAGAAGGCCTAACCTACGAGCAGTACTTC. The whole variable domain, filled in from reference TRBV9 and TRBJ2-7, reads DSGVTQTPKHLITATGQRVTLRCSPRSGDLSVYWYQQSLDQGLQFLIQYYNGEERAKGNILERFSAQQFPDLHSELNLSSLELGDSALYFCASSPRTGGREGLTYEQYFGPGTRLTVT.

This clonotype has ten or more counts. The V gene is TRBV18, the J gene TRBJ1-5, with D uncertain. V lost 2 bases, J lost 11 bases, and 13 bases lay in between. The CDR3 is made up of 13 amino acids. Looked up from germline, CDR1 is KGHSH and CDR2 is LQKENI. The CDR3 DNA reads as TGTGCCAGCTCACCAATTCCGGCCATGTCCCAGCATTTT. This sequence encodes CASSPIPAMSQHF.

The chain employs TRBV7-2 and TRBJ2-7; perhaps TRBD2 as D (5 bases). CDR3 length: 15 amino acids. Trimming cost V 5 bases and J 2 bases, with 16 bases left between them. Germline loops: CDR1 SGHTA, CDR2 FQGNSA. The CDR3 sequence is CASSAGQPRAYEQYF. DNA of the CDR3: TGTGCCAGCAGCGCCGGGCAGCCGAGGGCCTACGAGCAGTACTTC.

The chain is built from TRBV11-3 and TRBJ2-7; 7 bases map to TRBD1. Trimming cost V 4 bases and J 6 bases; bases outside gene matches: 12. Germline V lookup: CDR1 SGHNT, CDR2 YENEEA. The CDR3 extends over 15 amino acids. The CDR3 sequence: CASSYATGSISEQYF. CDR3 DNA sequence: TGTGCCAGCAGCTACGCGACAGGGTCTATATCCGAGCAGTACTTC.

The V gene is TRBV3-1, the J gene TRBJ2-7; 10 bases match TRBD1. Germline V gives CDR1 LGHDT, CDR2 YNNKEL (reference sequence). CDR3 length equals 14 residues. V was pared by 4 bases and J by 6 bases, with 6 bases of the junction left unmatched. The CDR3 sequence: CASSPTGQGGEQYF. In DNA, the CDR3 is TGTGCCAGCAGCCCAACTGGACAGGGGGGCGAGCAGTACTTC.